This TCR beta chain was retrieved from a study of CD8 T cells in Susac syndrome. Study-wide results and limits: The study recognized that the number of individuals in its TCR sequencing and HLA analysis was relatively small.

RNA, at about 0.45 to 1 ug, was reverse transcribed with random hexamers. With immunoSEQ multiplex PCR, TCR beta CDR3 was amplified across 54 Vbeta and 13 Jbeta. Using its own MiXCR run on the immunoSEQ multiplex PCR reads, TCRdb lists one record per CDR3 protein. The table includes around 270,000 distinct CDR3 sequences, roughly 85% detected once. With respect to this clonotype: Its matching antigen is unknown.

This CDR3 is 11 amino acids long. V was cut by 2 bases and J by 8 bases, with 4 bases left in between. Germline V gene sequence: CDR1 LNHNV, CDR2 YYDKDF (reference sequence). The gene calls are TRBV15 and TRBJ2-1; no definite D call. The sequencing input was CD8+ T cells from PBMCs. This TCR was recovered from a human donor with multiple sclerosis. The CDR3 DNA is TGTGCCACCAGCAGAAGGGATGAGCAGTTCTTC. This translates into CATSRRDEQFF.